This T cell receptor beta chain was sequenced for a study of T cells in Graves' hyperthyroidism and ophthalmopathy. General study results and limits: Ophthalmopathy was model-predicted a median about 7.1 months pre-onset. Blood samples included most of the expanded thyroid clonotypes exceeding 0.001.

CDR1 SEHNR and CDR2 FQNEAQ come from the germline V gene (reference sequence). The CDR3 covers 17 residues. V lost 1 base, J lost 4 bases, and 8 bases stayed unmatched. This clonotype was counted at least ten times. The antigen remains undetermined. What was amplified from RNA transcripts were TCR beta CDR3 regions. First-round RT-PCR targeting the TCR CDR3 was performed with the HTBI primer set. One entry per CDR3 protein results from TCRdb running MiXCR on the multiplex PCR reads. The table has about 640,000 distinct CDR3 sequences, around 20% seen once; the top ten hold 34%. This clonotype was sampled from a man between 25 and 39 years old with Graves' ophthalmopathy. Sequenced input: blood. V and J are TRBV7-9 and TRBJ2-3; 10 bases fit TRBD1. The CDR3 spells CASSLVQGTGEADTQYF. The CDR3 region has the DNA TGTGCCAGCAGCTTAGTACAAGGGACAGGGGAGGCAGATACGCAGTATTTT. The entire variable domain, with the rest obtained from reference TRBV7-9 and TRBJ2-3, is as follows: DTGVSQNPRHKITKRGQNVTFRCDPISEHNRLYWYRQTLGQGPEFLTYFQNEAQLEKSRLLSDRFSAERPKGSFSTLEIQRTEQGDSAMYLCASSLVQGTGEADTQYFGPGTRLTVL.